This T cell receptor beta chain stems from a study of T-cell memory formation after mild COVID-19. Overall study results and limits: Clones that shrank (day 15 to 85) were balanced CD4/CD8, whereas later expanders leaned CD4+.

Ten or more counts support this clonotype. Antigen: not known. Libraries for TCRalpha and TCRbeta carried sample barcodes and unique molecular identifiers via 5'RACE. TCRdb re-analysed the 5' RACE reads in MiXCR, keeping a single row per CDR3 protein. The data show about 600,000 distinct CDR3 sequences, 20% to 25% seen once. The CDR3 is 13 residues long. Between the trimmed V and J ends, which lost 6 bases and 8 bases, there was a span of 16 bases. The germline gives CDR1 MNHEY, CDR2 SMNVEV (reference sequence). The origin of this receptor is an adult woman who had mild COVID-19 (a few samples of this study predate the infection). Cell type and time point are not known. V and J are TRBV27 and TRBJ1-2; D unclear. Sample: PBMCs or a T cell subset sorted from them (not recorded which). CDR3 protein: CASSPTFQKGYTF. CDR3 nucleotides: TGTGCCAGCAGCCCCACATTCCAGAAGGGCTACACCTTC.